The TCR beta chain under discussion was sequenced for a study of CD8 T cells in Susac syndrome. Study as a whole: Among the sequenced Susac syndrome patients, roughly 6 had active disease while roughly 8 were in remission. Patients with Susac syndrome were therapy-naive, treated with corticosteroids, or treated with intravenous immunoglobulin alone when blood was collected.

The recently defined diagnostic criteria for definite or probable disease were met by the Susac syndrome patients. V was pared by 0 bases and J by 3 bases, with 11 bases of the junction left unmatched. The CDR3 loop spans 19 amino acids. CDR1 and CDR2 (germline): SGDLS, YYNGEE. When the RNA was reverse transcribed, random hexamers were used with an input of roughly 0.5 to 1 ug. immunoSEQ multiplex PCR amplified TCR beta CDR3 across 54 Vbeta, 13 Jbeta. TCRdb called the immunoSEQ multiplex PCR reads again in MiXCR, with one record for every CDR3 protein. The sample comprises 150,000 or so distinct CDR3 sequences, 95% to 97% of which are singletons, and around 0.12% rests with the top ten.

J is TRBJ2-5 and V is TRBV9; 13 bases line up with TRBD2. The TCR was taken from a human donor with Susac syndrome. Sequenced: CD4+ T cells from PBMCs. The CDR3 reads CASSVAAGTSGVGEETQYF. The CDR3 bases are TGTGCCAGCAGCGTAGCGGCGGGGACTAGCGGGGTGGGAGAAGAGACCCAGTACTTC.